This T cell receptor beta chain was obtained from a study of T cell responses to AZD1222 COVID-19 vaccine. Details on this clone: Its target is not known.

Trimming left V 2 bases short and J 2 bases short, with 10 bases between. CDR1 and CDR2 from the germline V gene are MNHEY and SMNVEV (reference sequence). The CDR3 spans 14 residues. This table comes from immunoSEQ multiplex PCR, and its TCRdb copy is limited to in-frame clones, with some not included. The sample lists 80,000 or so clones; approximately 83% were seen once. Whole-study findings and limits: It was only a handful of AZD1222 recipients who were seropositive at baseline. Donors were chiefly white British, with a greater number of females, and clonal diversity was perhaps underestimated. Close to half of all spike-specific TCRs reportedly target regions of the variants that are unmutated.

The input for sequencing was peripheral blood, taken 28 days after the second AZD1222 dose. The chain couples TRBV27 to TRBJ2-7, with unresolved D. This TCR was sampled from an adult who received the AZD1222 COVID-19 vaccine. In nucleotides, the CDR3 is TGTGCCAGCAGTTTAATGGGTCTGCCCTACGAGCAGTACTTC. Its translation: CASSLMGLPYEQYF.